What follows are 12 T cell receptor beta chains derived from one specimen sequenced in a study of blood T cell repertoires in COVID-19 (dated by TCRdb to 2018 to 2021). The library was obtained by the immunoSEQ multiplex PCR assay. Drawn from immuneACCESS, this table holds only the in-frame rearrangements with V and J called that TCRdb kept. Clones are partly lost; checked studies trace under half to an unresolved V gene and leave the rest unexplained. This sample comprises more than 400,000 clones, 90% of them detected only once. In total, the top ten clones hold approximately 0.65% of the sample. Sequencing used PBMCs or T cells enriched from blood (not recorded which). The receptors originated from a man between 18 and 35 years old who had recovered from COVID-19.

The J gene is TRBJ1-1, the V gene TRBV5-1, with TRBD1 matching over 9 bases. V shed 6 bases and J 5 bases; nucleotides not matched to a gene: 11. The CDR3 is made up of 15 amino acids. Germline CDR1 SGHRS, CDR2 YFSETQ. CDR3 in DNA: TGCGCCAGCACGGCCCCGGACAGGGGTGGAACTGAAGCTTTCTTT. Protein: CASTAPDRGGTEAFF.

In DNA form, the CDR3 reads TGTGCCAGCAGTTCGGACAGCACTGAAGCTTTCTTT. Amino acid sequence: CASSSDSTEAFF. The chain carries TRBV28 and TRBJ1-1; D may be TRBD1 (6 bases). Trimming stripped 4 bases from V and 4 bases from J, with 7 bases between. Per germline, CDR1 MDHEN and CDR2 SYDVKM. This CDR3 has 12 amino acids.

V and J are TRBV3-1 (or the pseudogene TRBV3-2) and TRBJ1-1; D might be TRBD1 (5 bases). CDR1 is LGHDT, CDR2 YNNKEL, per germline (reference sequence). With 6 bases removed from V and 1 base from J, the gap between germline ends came to 12 bases. CDR3 size: 14 residues. The CDR3 loop is CASSSDTANTEAFF. CDR3 in DNA: TGTGCCAGCAGTTCGGACACGGCGAACACTGAAGCTTTCTTT.

V gene TRBV5-1 combines with J gene TRBJ2-7, with TRBD2 matching over 9 bases. The germline CDR1 and CDR2 sequences are SGHRS and YFSETQ. V was pared by 1 base and J by 4 bases, with 12 bases of the junction left unmatched. This CDR3 contains 17 residues. DNA for the CDR3: TGCGCCAGCAGCTTGAGGACTAGCGCCTCCTCTTCATACGAGCAGTACTTC. It translates to CASSLRTSASSSYEQYF. The full variable domain, with the rest looked up from reference TRBV5-1 and TRBJ2-7, is KAGVTQTPRYLIKTRGQQVTLSCSPISGHRSVSWYQQTPGQGLQFLFEYFSETQRNKGNFPGRFSGRQFSNSRSEMNVSTLELGDSALYLCASSLRTSASSSYEQYFGPGTRLTVT.

This chain connects TRBV6-5 to TRBJ2-1; D perhaps matches TRBD1 (6 bases). The V and J ends lost 6 bases and 0 bases respectively, with 12 bases between them. The germline gives CDR1 MNHEY, CDR2 SVGAGI. The CDR3 sequence is 15 residues long. The CDR3 here is CASRVGHLSYNEQFF. The CDR3 coding sequence is TGTGCCAGCAGGGTGGGACACCTCTCCTACAATGAGCAGTTCTTC.

The DNA for the CDR3 is TGCGCCAGCAGCCAGGACAGGGGGCGGACCGGGGAGCTGTTTTTT. Amino acids: CASSQDRGRTGELFF. The chain links TRBV5-1 to TRBJ2-2, with 11 bases aligning to TRBD1. CDR3 length: 15 residues. CDR1 and CDR2 from the germline V gene are SGHRS and YFSETQ. V lost 4 bases, J lost 5 bases, and 4 bases stayed unmatched.

This chain joins TRBV7-9 and TRBJ1-2; TRBD1 matches at 11 bases. The CDR3 has 16 amino acids. V lost 0 bases, J lost 8 bases, and 8 bases stayed unmatched. The germline CDR1 and CDR2 sequences are SEHNR and FQNEAQ (reference sequence). CDR3 region: CASSLASWTGGQGYTF. CDR3 DNA sequence: TGTGCCAGCAGCTTAGCGAGCTGGACAGGGGGCCAGGGCTACACCTTC.

In the case of this clone: One junction end disagrees with the germline gene, perhaps due to a read error. The chain has TRBV28 and TRBJ1-1; possible D gene TRBD1, 6 bases. CDR1 is MDHEN, CDR2 SYDVKM, per germline. This CDR3 has 14 residues. CDR3 DNA sequence: TGTGCCAGCAGTTTGGGGGCCCGGGTATCTGAAACTTTCTTT. It translates to CASSLGARVSETFF.

This chain's CDR3 is CASSLDQATEGGFF. DNA for the CDR3: TGTGCCAGCAGCTTAGACCAGGCAACCGAAGGAGGTTTCTTT. The chain carries TRBV11-1 and TRBJ1-1; D gene uncertain. This CDR3 spans 14 amino acids. Between the trimmed V and J ends, which lost 1 base and 13 bases, there was a span of 19 bases. CDR1 is SGHAT, CDR2 FQDESV, per germline (reference sequence).

The V gene is TRBV12-3 or TRBV12-4, the J gene TRBJ1-1, with a tentative D call TRBD1 (6 bases). The CDR3 spans 13 residues. V lost 8 bases to trimming and J lost 0 bases, with 10 bases between them. The CDR3: CASQTGLNTEAFF. The CDR3 bases are TGTGCCAGCCAAACAGGGCTGAACACTGAAGCTTTCTTT.

The CDR3 sequence: CASSLLTGVDGYTF. The CDR3, as DNA: TGTGCCAGCAGCCTCCTAACAGGGGTGGATGGCTACACCTTC. The rearrangement uses TRBV3-1 (or the pseudogene TRBV3-2) and TRBJ1-2; 7 nucleotides align to TRBD1. The length of the CDR3 is 14 residues. Trimming took 4 bases from V and 6 from J; bases not matched to a gene: 8. Per the germline V gene, CDR1 is LGHDT and CDR2 is YNNKEL (reference sequence).

The rearrangement links TRBV4-2 to TRBJ2-1, with 7 bases that match TRBD1. The CDR3 contains 16 residues. Unmatched junction bases numbered 8, after V lost 4 bases and J lost 2 bases. Per germline, CDR1 LGHNA and CDR2 YNFKEQ. The CDR3 nucleotides are TGTGCCAGCAGCCCCGTCGACAGGGTCGCCTACAATGAGCAGTTCTTC. It translates to CASSPVDRVAYNEQFF.